Below, 28 T cell receptor beta chains from the same sample are listed, as sequenced in a study of T cell responses to AZD1222 COVID-19 vaccine (dated by TCRdb to the early 2020s). Reading the label with the study, this specimen's time point is: baseline before first vaccination. The library was generated by the immunoSEQ multiplex PCR assay. In its TCRdb copy, this immuneACCESS table keeps in-frame sequences only and misses some clones. Where compared with another copy, unresolved V genes explain less than half of these, and the others have no known cause. This sample comprises some 150,000 clones, roughly 94% of them detected only once. Roughly 1.3% of the sample rests with the top ten. Sample: peripheral blood, taken on day 0 of AZD1222 vaccination. These TCRs come from an adult in good health.

The chain uses TRBV28 and TRBJ1-4, with no clear D. This CDR3 has 14 residues. V was clipped by 3 bases and J by 2 bases, with 7 bases between them. CDR1 and CDR2 from the germline V gene are MDHEN and SYDVKM. This chain's CDR3 is CASSLADTNEKLFF. DNA of the CDR3: TGTGCCAGCAGTTTGGCAGATACTAATGAAAAACTGTTTTTT.

The chain uses TRBV7-7 and TRBJ2-3, with a tentative D call TRBD1 (6 bases). CDR1 is SSHAT, CDR2 FNYEAQ, per germline (reference sequence). V lost 5 bases and J 2 bases, leaving 11 bases between the germline ends. The CDR3 consists of 14 residues. In nucleotides, the CDR3 is TGTGCCAGCAGCCCGAAGGGACACACAGATACGCAGTATTTT. Residues: CASSPKGHTDTQYF.

The gene calls are TRBV4-3 and TRBJ1-5; the D gene is possibly TRBD1 (5 bases). V lost 5 bases and J 9 bases, leaving 17 bases between the germline ends. Per germline, CDR1 LGHNA and CDR2 YSLEER. The CDR3 sequence is 14 residues long. This CDR3 reads CASSEAGGVSPQHF. The CDR3 DNA follows: TGCGCCAGCAGCGAAGCGGGGGGAGTGTCGCCCCAGCATTTT.

The V gene is TRBV4-1, the J gene TRBJ2-3, with D possibly TRBD2 on 7 matching bases. The ends were cut back, 4 bases at V and 3 bases at J, with 17 bases in the middle. The germline gives CDR1 MGHRA, CDR2 YSYEKL. This CDR3 is built from 16 residues. CDR3: CASSPGSGGGTDTQYF. CDR3 DNA sequence: TGCGCCAGCAGCCCGGGGTCGGGGGGCGGAACAGATACGCAGTATTTT.

The chain uses TRBV5-4 and TRBJ1-2, with no clear D. Trimming took 0 bases from V and 5 from J, leaving 8 bases between them. This CDR3 contains 13 residues. CDR1 SGHNT and CDR2 YYREEE come from the germline V gene (reference sequence). The CDR3 protein is CASSLVSEYGYTF. The CDR3 DNA reads as TGTGCCAGCAGCTTGGTGTCAGAATATGGCTACACCTTC.

The rearrangement joins TRBV5-1 to TRBJ1-1; D uncertain. V was cut by 3 bases and J by 0 bases, with 15 bases left in between. Germline loops: CDR1 SGHRS, CDR2 YFSETQ. The CDR3 consists of 16 residues. This CDR3 is CASSWDPSFMNTEAFF. CDR3 DNA sequence: TGCGCCAGCAGCTGGGATCCTAGCTTTATGAACACTGAAGCTTTCTTT.

The chain has TRBV7-9 and TRBJ1-1, with D perhaps TRBD1 (5 bases). The CDR3 is 12 amino acids. CDR1 and CDR2 from the germline V gene are SEHNR and FQNEAQ (reference sequence). Trimming cost V 5 bases and J 6 bases, with 10 bases left between them. This CDR3 reads CASSGREPEAFF. Written as DNA, the CDR3 is TGTGCCAGCAGCGGCAGGGAACCTGAAGCTTTCTTT.

V gene TRBV7-6 combines with J gene TRBJ2-2, with TRBD2 as a possible D gene (6 bases). The germline gives CDR1 SGHVS, CDR2 FNYEAQ. With 1 base removed from V and 5 bases from J, the gap between germline ends came to 8 bases. The CDR3 is 14 amino acids. In DNA, the CDR3 is TGTGCCAGCAGCTTAGTCGGGGGTACCGGGGAGCTGTTTTTT. Translation gives CASSLVGGTGELFF.

J is TRBJ2-7 and V is TRBV12-1. TRBV12-1 is annotated as a pseudogene. The CDR3 extends over 16 amino acids. CDR3 DNA: TGTGCCAGCAGCTGTAGCGGCCCACAGGGCGCGCACGAGCAGTACGTC. It is translated as CASSCSGPQGAHEQYV.

This CDR3 reads CASSLVSDTQYF. The CDR3 DNA sequence: TGTGCCAGCAGTTTAGTCTCAGATACGCAGTATTTT. This chain joins TRBV12-3 or TRBV12-4 and TRBJ2-3; D gene uncertain. The CDR3 runs to 12 residues. With 1 base removed from V and 4 bases from J, the gap between germline ends came to 3 bases.

This clone was detected once. J is TRBJ2-3 and V is TRBV5-5; 7 bases agree with TRBD2. Germline V gives CDR1 SGHKS, CDR2 YYEKEE (reference sequence). With 3 bases clipped from V and 2 bases from J, the junction kept 6 bases outside the gene matches. CDR3 size: 15 residues. In DNA form, the CDR3 reads TGTGCCAGCAGCTACGCTAGCGGATACACAGATACGCAGTATTTT. This translates into CASSYASGYTDTQYF.

The sample holds a few counts of this clone. The J gene is TRBJ2-6, the V gene TRBV6-2 or TRBV6-3; D is unresolved. CDR1 and CDR2 (germline): MNHEY, SVGEGT. The CDR3 runs 14 residues. Between the trimmed V and J ends, which lost 5 bases and 2 bases, there was a span of 7 bases. Written as DNA, the CDR3 is TGTGCCAGCAGTGCTCTCCCTGGGGCCAACGTCCTGACTTTC. Translated, it gives CASSALPGANVLTF.

In DNA form, the CDR3 reads TGTGCCAGCAGTATCACAGGGTTGTACACAGATACGCAGTATTTT. It is translated as CASSITGLYTDTQYF. The chain joins TRBV27 to TRBJ2-3, with D possibly being TRBD1 (6 bases). This CDR3 contains 15 residues. CDR1 and CDR2 from the germline V gene are MNHEY and SMNVEV (reference sequence). Trimming took 5 bases from V and 2 from J, leaving 14 bases between them.

The V gene is TRBV10-2, the J gene TRBJ1-2; D is unclear. CDR1 WSHSY and CDR2 SAAADI come from the germline V gene. V was shortened by 5 bases and J by 2 bases, with 9 bases between the two germline ends. The CDR3 has 13 residues. The CDR3 DNA reads as TGCGCCAGCAGTAACACCGCCAACTATGGCTACACCTTC. Its protein product is CASSNTANYGYTF.

The chain carries TRBV7-6 and TRBJ2-1; TRBD1 is a possible D gene (5 bases). Trimming removed 5 bases at V and 2 bases at J, with 16 bases between. CDR3 size: 16 residues. Germline loops: CDR1 SGHVS, CDR2 FNYEAQ. The CDR3 protein is CASSPLIRAAYNEQFF. The DNA for the CDR3 is TGTGCCAGCAGCCCGCTGATCAGGGCCGCCTACAATGAGCAGTTCTTC.

The chain recombines TRBV6-2 or TRBV6-3 with TRBJ2-3; a possible D gene is TRBD2 (6 bases). The CDR3 is 16 residues long. CDR1 is MNHEY, CDR2 SVGEGT, per germline. Trimming pared 0 bases from V and 2 bases from J, leaving 12 bases between. This CDR3 reads CASSYSGWDFTDTQYF. The CDR3 bases are TGTGCCAGCAGTTACTCGGGCTGGGACTTCACAGATACGCAGTATTTT.

The chain uses TRBV15 and TRBJ1-1; tentatively, D is TRBD1 (5 bases). Germline V gene sequence: CDR1 LNHNV, CDR2 YYDKDF (reference sequence). This CDR3 is built from 15 residues. With 0 bases removed from V and 6 bases from J, the gap between germline ends came to 14 bases. The DNA of the CDR3 is TGTGCCACCAGCAGAGAGAAGGTAGGGACGCCTGAAGCTTTCTTT. Translated, it gives CATSREKVGTPEAFF.

This rearrangement joins TRBV6-2 or TRBV6-3 to TRBJ2-7, with a tentative D call TRBD1 (6 bases). Trimming removed 2 bases from V and 3 bases from J, with 11 bases in between. The CDR3 is 14 residues long. CDR1 MNHEY and CDR2 SVGEGT come from the germline V gene. The CDR3: CASSYAGVGYEQYV. The CDR3 DNA reads as TGTGCCAGCAGTTACGCAGGGGTTGGCTACGAGCAGTACGTC.

The chain is built from TRBV3-1 (or the pseudogene TRBV3-2) and TRBJ2-5; D is possibly TRBD1 (6 bases). The V gene's germline CDR1 is LGHDT and CDR2 YNNKEL (reference sequence). This CDR3 is built from 15 residues. The V end lost 4 bases, the J end lost 3 bases, and 15 bases lay between the germline ends. This CDR3 reads CASSPYLNREETQYF. CDR3 nucleotide sequence: TGTGCCAGCAGCCCATACTTAAACAGGGAAGAGACCCAGTACTTC.

This clone has only one observation. This chain uses TRBV5-3 with TRBJ1-1; no definite D call. TRBV5-3 is filed as an ORF, its function uncertain. The CDR3 sequence is 13 residues long. V shed 1 base and J shed 7 bases, with 11 bases lying between them. CDR3 protein: CARSLWRVGEAFF. CDR3 coding DNA: TGTGCCAGAAGCTTGTGGAGGGTAGGTGAAGCTTTCTTT.

The chain uses TRBV4-1 and TRBJ1-5; no reliable D call. This CDR3 has 15 residues. Germline V lookup: CDR1 MGHRA, CDR2 YSYEKL. Trimming stripped 0 bases from V and 5 bases from J, with 11 bases between. CDR3 DNA sequence: TGCGCCAGCAGCCAAGACCTACTGGTCGATCAGCCCCAGCATTTT. It is translated as CASSQDLLVDQPQHF.

The V and J genes are TRBV29-1 and TRBJ1-5; 7 bases agree with TRBD1. The germline V gene encodes CDR1 SQVTM and CDR2 ANQGSEA. The CDR3 is made up of 13 amino acids. The J segment lost 0 bases and the V segment lost 6 bases, leaving 2 bases of the junction unmatched. CDR3 in DNA: TGCAGCGTGACAGGGAATAGCAATCAGCCCCAGCATTTT. Amino acids: CSVTGNSNQPQHF. The complete variable domain, with remaining parts taken from reference TRBV29-1 and TRBJ1-5, reads SAVISQKPSRDICQRGTSLTIQCQVDSQVTMMFWYRQQPGQSLTLIATANQGSEATYESGFVIDKFPISRPNLTFSTLTVSNMSPEDSSIYLCSVTGNSNQPQHFGDGTRLSIL.

V usage is TRBV9 and J usage is TRBJ1-1, with 9 nucleotides matching TRBD1. Germline lookup yields CDR1 SGDLS and CDR2 YYNGEE. V shed 0 bases, J shed 0 bases, and the junction held 6 bases outside the gene matches. This CDR3 comprises 17 residues. CDR3 in DNA: TGTGCCAGCAGCGTAGGACAGGGGGTCTTCATGAACACTGAAGCTTTCTTT. Its protein product is CASSVGQGVFMNTEAFF.

The chain carries TRBV24-1 and TRBJ1-2; TRBD1 matches 8 bases. With V trimmed by 5 bases and J by 0 bases, 1 base remained unmatched. The CDR3 extends over 14 amino acids. Per germline, CDR1 KGHDR and CDR2 SFDVKD. CDR3 in amino acids: CATSATGANYGYTF. CDR3 DNA sequence: TGTGCCACCAGTGCGACAGGGGCTAACTATGGCTACACCTTC.

V is TRBV2 and J is TRBJ1-5, with D maybe TRBD1 (5 bases). Germline values: CDR1 SNHLY, CDR2 FYNNEI. With 7 bases removed from V and 4 bases from J, the gap between germline ends came to 17 bases. This CDR3 has 15 residues. The CDR3 coding sequence is TGTGCCAGCACCCAAAGGGCCGGGGGAAATCAGCCCCAGCATTTT. Protein product: CASTQRAGGNQPQHF.

The chain recombines TRBV19 with TRBJ1-3, with D perhaps TRBD1 (5 bases). Germline V gene lookup returns CDR1 LNHDA and CDR2 SQIVND (reference sequence). The CDR3 consists of 16 residues. With 4 bases removed from V and 4 bases from J, the gap between germline ends came to 17 bases. The CDR3 sequence is CASSTGAGLGGNTIYF. The CDR3 region has the DNA TGTGCCAGTAGTACCGGGGCAGGGCTCGGAGGAAACACCATATATTTT.

V gene TRBV27 combines with J gene TRBJ1-6, with a tentative D call TRBD1 (5 bases). CDR1 MNHEY and CDR2 SMNVEV come from the germline V gene (reference sequence). CDR3 length: 17 amino acids. The ends were cut back, 0 bases at V and 11 bases at J, with 20 bases in the middle. CDR3 in amino acids: CASSLSWSLLGVTPLHF. The CDR3 nucleotides read TGTGCCAGCAGTTTATCATGGTCTCTTCTGGGGGTTACACCCCTCCACTTT.

The rearrangement uses TRBV5-1 and TRBJ2-2; the match to TRBD2 covers 12 bases. This CDR3 comprises 16 residues. J was trimmed by 6 bases and V by 2 bases; bases with no gene match: 5. Germline-derived CDR1 and CDR2 are SGHRS and YFSETQ. CDR3 protein: CASSFLTSGSAGELFF. In DNA, the CDR3 is TGCGCCAGCAGCTTCTTGACTAGCGGGAGTGCCGGGGAGCTGTTTTTT.